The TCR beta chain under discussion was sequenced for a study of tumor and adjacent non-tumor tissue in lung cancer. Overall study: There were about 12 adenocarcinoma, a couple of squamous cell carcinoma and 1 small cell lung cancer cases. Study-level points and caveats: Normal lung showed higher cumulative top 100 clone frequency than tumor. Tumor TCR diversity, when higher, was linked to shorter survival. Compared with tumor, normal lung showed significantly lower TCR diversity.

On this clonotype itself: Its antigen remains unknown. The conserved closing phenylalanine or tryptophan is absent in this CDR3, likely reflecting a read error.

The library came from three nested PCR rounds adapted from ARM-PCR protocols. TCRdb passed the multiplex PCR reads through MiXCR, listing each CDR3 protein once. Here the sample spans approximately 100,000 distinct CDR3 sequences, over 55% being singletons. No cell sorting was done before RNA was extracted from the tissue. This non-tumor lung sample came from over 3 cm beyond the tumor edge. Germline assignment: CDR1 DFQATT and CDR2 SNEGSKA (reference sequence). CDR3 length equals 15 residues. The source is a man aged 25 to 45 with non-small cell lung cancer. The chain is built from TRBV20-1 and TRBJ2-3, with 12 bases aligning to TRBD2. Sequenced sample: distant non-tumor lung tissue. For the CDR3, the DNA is TGTAGTGCTAGAAGACTAGCGGGAGAAGCAGATACGCAGTATTCT. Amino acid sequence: CSARRLAGEADTQYS.